These 21 T cell receptor beta chains were all obtained from the same sample, sequenced in a study of low-dose radiotherapy and immunotherapy resistance in tumors. Sample time point: before trial treatment. With TRAV- and TRBV-specific primers, first-strand cDNA was made, covering the alpha and beta chains. TCRs underwent 15 to 25 PCR cycles of amplification with a constant-region primer and V-primer adapter. TCRdb re-derived calls from the reads in MiXCR, one entry per CDR3 protein. Here the sample spans 85,000 to 100,000 distinct CDR3 sequences, 9.4% being singletons. The sample was PBMCs, taken before treatment. These receptors all stem from a male donor with prostate cancer.

The sample holds many counts of this clonotype. The V and J genes are TRBV29-1 and TRBJ1-1, with D uncertain. Germline V lookup: CDR1 SQVTM, CDR2 ANQGSEA. This CDR3 has 13 residues. V was trimmed by 6 bases and J by 4 bases, leaving 15 bases between them. As DNA, the CDR3 is TGCAGCGTCGAGAAAATAGTGGGCACTGAAGCTTTCTTT. This codes for CSVEKIVGTEAFF.

This clonotype was observed many times. CDR3 in DNA: TGTGCCAGCAGTTTACCGGGAGGGCCCAATGAGCAGTTCTTC. It is translated as CASSLPGGPNEQFF. The rearrangement joins TRBV28 to TRBJ2-1, with 8 bases fitting TRBD2. Germline CDR1 MDHEN, CDR2 SYDVKM. The CDR3 length is 14 residues. With 2 bases clipped from V and 6 bases from J, the junction kept 3 bases outside the gene matches.

This clonotype was seen at least ten times. The rearrangement links TRBV5-1 to TRBJ2-2; 11 positions agree with TRBD2. In germline, CDR1 is SGHRS, CDR2 YFSETQ. Unmatched junction bases numbered 7, after V lost 4 bases and J lost 2 bases. The CDR3 spans 17 residues. The CDR3, as DNA: TGCGCCAGCAGCGGAGGGACTAGCGGATTAAACACCGGGGAGCTGTTTTTT. It encodes CASSGGTSGLNTGELFF.

This clonotype has ten or more counts. This sequence joins TRBV29-1 and TRBJ1-5, with 8 bases that match TRBD1. There are 13 residues in the CDR3. CDR1 and CDR2 (germline): SQVTM, ANQGSEA. With V trimmed by 3 bases and J by 6 bases, 4 bases remained unmatched. The CDR3 region has the DNA TGCAGCGTTGACAGGGGGCCTGGTCAGCCCCAGCATTTT. Its translation is CSVDRGPGQPQHF.

This clonotype was counted a single time. With a far larger clone one base away, a read error is the likely cause. J is TRBJ2-7 and V is TRBV29-1; 9 bases agree with TRBD1. The CDR3 loop spans 14 amino acids. V lost 6 bases to trimming and J lost 7 bases; unmatched junction nucleotides: 13. CDR1 SQVTM and CDR2 ANQGSEA come from the germline V gene. In nucleotides, the CDR3 is TGCAGCGTAGCCCCCGGGACAGGGCCCAATGAGCAGTACTTC. Translated, it gives CSVAPGTGPNEQYF.

This clonotype was observed at least ten times. This rearrangement joins TRBV5-5 to TRBJ2-7; 7 bases fit TRBD1. The germline V gene has CDR1 SGHKS and CDR2 YYEKEE (reference sequence). CDR3 length: 16 amino acids. Trimming removed 0 bases from V and 3 bases from J; junction bases left unmatched: 9. The DNA of the CDR3 is TGTGCCAGCAGCTTGGCCACGCATACAGGGGTCTACGAGCAGTACTTC. This gives the protein CASSLATHTGVYEQYF.

In its sample, this clonotype was seen many times. V and J are TRBV6-2 or TRBV6-3 and TRBJ2-1; D remains ambiguous. V was cut by 1 base and J by 7 bases, with 5 bases left in between. CDR3 length equals 12 residues. CDR1 and CDR2 (germline): MNHEY, SVGEGT. CDR3 nucleotide sequence: TGTGCCAGCAGTTACTTCGGTAATGAGCAGTTCTTC. Translating gives CASSYFGNEQFF.

This clonotype was counted at least ten times. The chain has TRBV4-3 and TRBJ2-4; 12 bases are a match to TRBD2. The V and J ends lost 0 bases and 1 base, in that order; junction bases with no gene match: 10. The CDR3 sequence is 20 residues long. Germline CDR1 and CDR2: LGHNA and YSLEER. Written as DNA, the CDR3 is TGCGCCAGCAGCCAAGAAAGGACTAGCGGGATCGAGCGGGCCAAAAACATTCAGTACTTC. This sequence encodes CASSQERTSGIERAKNIQYF.

This rearrangement joins TRBV28 to TRBJ1-3; possibly TRBD1 for D (5 bases). CDR1 and CDR2 from the germline V gene are MDHEN and SYDVKM. The CDR3 runs 15 residues. Trimming pared 5 bases from V and 2 bases from J, leaving 13 bases between. CDR3 nucleotide sequence: TGTGCCAGCAGTGGTGGGGCAGCCACTGGAAACACCATATATTTT. Residues: CASSGGAATGNTIYF.

This clonotype was counted at least ten times. The chain combines TRBV4-2 with TRBJ2-3; 7 bases match TRBD2. The CDR3 runs to 17 residues. After removal of 0 bases from V and 5 bases from J, the junction contained 11 bases not matched to a gene. Germline V gene lookup returns CDR1 LGHNA and CDR2 YNFKEQ. The CDR3, as DNA: TGTGCCAGCAGCCAAGATTCCCGGTACGGGGAGGGAGATACGCAGTATTTT. Encoded protein: CASSQDSRYGEGDTQYF.

At least ten counts were recorded for this clonotype. This chain links TRBV20-1 with TRBJ1-5; unclear D gene. V lost 3 bases to trimming and J lost 0 bases, with 9 bases between them. In germline, CDR1 is DFQATT, CDR2 SNEGSKA (reference sequence). This CDR3 region has 14 residues. The CDR3 DNA is TGCAGTGCTAGTTCTGGTCTTAGCAATCAGCCCCAGCATTTT. It codes for CSASSGLSNQPQHF.

This clonotype came up many times. The chain carries TRBV20-1 and TRBJ2-5; TRBD1 is a possible D gene (6 bases). This CDR3 spans 12 amino acids. V lost 5 bases to trimming and J lost 3 bases, with 10 bases between them. CDR1 is DFQATT, CDR2 SNEGSKA, per germline (reference sequence). The CDR3 reads CSAGEGEETQYF. CDR3 in DNA: TGCAGTGCTGGTGAGGGGGAAGAGACCCAGTACTTC.

This clonotype was found many times. The genes are TRBV2 and TRBJ2-7; 9 bases are a match to TRBD1. The CDR3 sequence is 14 residues long. Germline V gives CDR1 SNHLY, CDR2 FYNNEI. Trimming took 6 bases from V and 3 from J; bases not matched to a gene: 6. CDR3 residues: CASSAGTGSYEQYF. The CDR3 DNA sequence: TGTGCCAGCAGCGCCGGGACAGGGAGCTACGAGCAGTACTTC.

This clonotype was found once. A read error is likely here: a far larger clone is one base away. V is TRBV6-5 and J is TRBJ2-3, with D possibly TRBD2 on 6 matching bases. Germline V gives CDR1 MNHEY, CDR2 SVGAGI. CDR3 length: 13 residues. The CDR3 reads CASTGLPTDTRYF. In nucleotides, the CDR3 is TGTGCCAGCACGGGACTGCCGACAGATACGCGGTATTTT.

This clonotype was counted ten times or more. CDR3 protein: CASSRPAGTSTDTQYF. CDR3 nucleotide sequence: TGTGCCAGCAGTAGACCGGCGGGGACTAGCACAGATACGCAGTATTTT. The chain couples TRBV28 to TRBJ2-3; tentative D call: TRBD2 (6 bases). The CDR3 is made up of 16 amino acids. V was trimmed by 5 bases and J by 0 bases, leaving 15 bases between them. CDR1 and CDR2 (germline): MDHEN, SYDVKM.

This clonotype was found many times. This sequence joins TRBV28 and TRBJ2-7; D remains ambiguous. Per the germline V gene, CDR1 is MDHEN and CDR2 is SYDVKM. The V end was cut by 3 bases, the J end by 2 bases, with 11 bases between. This CDR3 is built from 14 residues. This CDR3 is CASSFIAGPYEQYF. The CDR3 nucleotides are TGTGCCAGCAGTTTTATAGCAGGCCCCTACGAGCAGTACTTC.

This clonotype was found many times. The chain has TRBV5-1 and TRBJ1-6; 7 positions match TRBD1. Germline V gives CDR1 SGHRS, CDR2 YFSETQ. V gave up 0 bases and J gave up 10 bases; unmatched junction bases: 7. The CDR3 loop spans 15 amino acids. CDR3 amino acids: CASSLEGQSFSPLHF. The CDR3 DNA reads as TGCGCCAGCAGCTTGGAGGGACAGTCCTTCTCACCCCTCCACTTT.

This clonotype was counted at least ten times. V is TRBV29-1 and J is TRBJ2-7; D not resolved. The V gene's germline CDR1 is SQVTM and CDR2 ANQGSEA. The germline V and J ends were trimmed by 7 bases and 0 bases, with 7 bases remaining between them. The CDR3 consists of 11 residues. The DNA for the CDR3 is TGCAGCGCAGCAAGCTCCTACGAGCAGTACTTC. Its translation: CSAASSYEQYF.

Many counts were recorded for this clonotype. The chain is built from TRBV30 and TRBJ2-3; the match to TRBD2 covers 10 bases. The CDR3 loop spans 16 amino acids. CDR1 and CDR2 (germline): GTSNPN, SVGIG (reference sequence). V shed 4 bases, J shed 4 bases, and the junction held 11 bases outside the gene matches. The CDR3 spells CAWIASGSRWADTQYF. Written as DNA, the CDR3 is TGTGCCTGGATTGCTAGCGGGAGTCGATGGGCAGATACGCAGTATTTT.

This clonotype has at least ten counts. The rearrangement links TRBV3-1 to TRBJ1-1, with D perhaps TRBD1 (5 bases). V lost 3 bases to trimming and J lost 5 bases, with 13 bases between them. The CDR3 has 14 amino acids. Germline V CDR1 and CDR2: LGHDT, YNNKEL (reference sequence). CDR3 nucleotide sequence: TGTGCCAGCAGCCAGAGGGGCTCTGGGACTGAAGCTTTCTTT. This gives the protein CASSQRGSGTEAFF.

Ten or more counts support this clonotype. The V gene is TRBV30, the J gene TRBJ1-5, with D unresolved. Deletions cut 2 bases from V and 5 bases from J, with 10 bases between. The germline CDR1 and CDR2 sequences are GTSNPN and SVGIG (reference sequence). The CDR3 has 13 residues. The CDR3 is CAWSPAFDQPQHF. In DNA, the CDR3 is TGTGCCTGGAGTCCGGCCTTTGATCAGCCCCAGCATTTT. Drawing the rest from reference TRBV30 and TRBJ1-5, the complete variable domain is SQTIHQWPATLVQPVGSPLSLECTVEGTSNPNLYWYRQAAGRGLQLLFYSVGIGQISSEVPQNLSASRPQDRQFILSSKKLLLSDSGFYLCAWSPAFDQPQHFGDGTRLSIL.